The 17 T cell receptor beta chains below all came from one sample that was sequenced in a study of radiotherapy plus CTLA-4 blockade in lung cancer. The repertoire was sequenced with immunoSEQ multiplex PCR; TCRdb's copy has only in-frame clones and lacks some. The table lists some 37,000 clones, over 65% of them singletons. Source: peripheral blood, taken from a patient treated with radiotherapy plus ipilimumab. These receptors all stem from a human donor with non-small cell lung cancer who had stable disease on radiotherapy plus ipilimumab.

The rearrangement uses TRBV19 and TRBJ2-2, with D maybe TRBD1 (5 bases). V lost 1 base to trimming and J lost 0 bases, with 12 bases between them. CDR3 length: 17 residues. Looked up from germline, CDR1 is LNHDA and CDR2 is SQIVND (reference sequence). The CDR3 coding sequence is TGTGCCAGTAGTATAGGTGTGGGCAGGGCGAACACCGGGGAGCTGTTTTTT. Translation: CASSIGVGRANTGELFF.

The V and J genes are TRBV28 and TRBJ2-2; D gene unclear. The CDR3 runs to 15 residues. The V gene's germline CDR1 is MDHEN and CDR2 SYDVKM. The V end was cut by 2 bases, the J end by 1 base, with 8 bases between. Here the CDR3 DNA reads TGTGCCAGCAGTTTAGCACGGCTGAACACCGGGGAGCTGTTTTTT. It codes for CASSLARLNTGELFF.

This clone was counted between two and nine times. V and J are TRBV19 and TRBJ2-3, with 7 bases that match TRBD2. The trim removed 6 bases at V and 0 bases at J, leaving 6 bases unmatched. Germline V gives CDR1 LNHDA, CDR2 SQIVND (reference sequence). The CDR3 extends over 15 amino acids. CDR3 DNA: TGTGCCAGTAGGGGGGGGTTGTCTAGCACAGATACGCAGTATTTT. This sequence encodes CASRGGLSSTDTQYF.

The CDR3 nucleotides are TGTGCCACGGAAGGGCAGGGATATGGCTACACCTTC. Residues: CATEGQGYGYTF. The chain carries TRBV25-1 and TRBJ1-2; D is possibly TRBD1 (5 bases). The ends were cut back, 10 bases at V and 5 bases at J, with 14 bases in the middle. This CDR3 spans 12 amino acids. Germline assignment: CDR1 MGHDK and CDR2 SYGVNS.

The J gene is TRBJ1-4, the V gene TRBV6-1; 9 nucleotides align to TRBD1. Trimming removed 5 bases from V and 8 bases from J; junction bases left unmatched: 9. This CDR3 spans 15 amino acids. The germline gives CDR1 MNHNS, CDR2 SASEGT. The CDR3 sequence is CASSSWTGAMEKLFF. In nucleotides, the CDR3 is TGTGCCAGCAGTTCTTGGACAGGGGCAATGGAAAAACTGTTTTTT.

The J gene is TRBJ1-4, the V gene TRBV5-1, with D hard to call. The ends were cut back, 3 bases at V and 3 bases at J, with 6 bases in the middle. Looked up from germline, CDR1 is SGHRS and CDR2 is YFSETQ. The CDR3 totals 13 residues. CDR3 DNA: TGCGCCAGCAGCTCCCAGGCTAATGAAAAACTGTTTTTT. Residues: CASSSQANEKLFF.

The chain links TRBV7-8 to TRBJ1-1; 9 bases map to TRBD1. V was pared by 5 bases and J by 6 bases, with 16 bases of the junction left unmatched. This CDR3 comprises 17 residues. Germline V gives CDR1 SGHVS, CDR2 FQNEAQ. CDR3 in DNA: TGTGCCAGCAGCCGGGACAGGGCAGTGGTCTTGGACCCTGAAGCTTTCTTT. Protein sequence: CASSRDRAVVLDPEAFF.

The chain carries TRBV5-4 and TRBJ1-1; TRBD1 is a possible D gene (5 bases). The ends were cut back, 4 bases at V and 0 bases at J, with 16 bases in the middle. The CDR3 is 16 residues long. The V gene's germline CDR1 is SGHNT and CDR2 YYREEE (reference sequence). Written as DNA, the CDR3 is TGTGCCAGCAGCGCTCCGGGACGAAGCATGAACACTGAAGCTTTCTTT. Translation: CASSAPGRSMNTEAFF.

The CDR3 DNA is TGTGCCAGCACTGAGGTGACAGGGGTCACTGAAGCTTTCTTT. As protein: CASTEVTGVTEAFF. The chain combines TRBV2 with TRBJ1-1, with 8 bases matching TRBD1. V lost 7 bases and J lost 4; bases outside the gene matches: 8. CDR1 SNHLY and CDR2 FYNNEI come from the germline V gene. The CDR3 loop spans 14 amino acids.

This clone is labeled as medium-sized (0.01 to 0.1%). V is TRBV28 and J is TRBJ2-7, with 10 bases fitting TRBD1. Trimming took 6 bases from V and 2 from J; bases not matched to a gene: 10. The CDR3 consists of 16 residues. Germline CDR1 is MDHEN and CDR2 is SYDVKM. The CDR3: CASSSPSGTGAYEQYV. In nucleotides, the CDR3 is TGTGCCAGCAGCTCCCCTTCCGGGACAGGGGCCTACGAGCAGTACGTC.

The V and J genes are TRBV6-1 and TRBJ2-5, with D hard to call. This CDR3 has 13 amino acids. From germline, CDR1 is MNHNS and CDR2 SASEGT. V lost 1 base and J 2 bases, leaving 5 bases between the germline ends. The chain's CDR3 is CASSEGQQETQYF. The CDR3 DNA reads as TGTGCCAGCAGTGAAGGGCAGCAAGAGACCCAGTACTTC.

The V and J genes are TRBV5-1 and TRBJ2-2, with D perhaps TRBD2 (5 bases). The CDR3 length is 15 residues. Germline CDR1 SGHRS, CDR2 YFSETQ. V was clipped by 4 bases and J by 2 bases, with 12 bases between them. CDR3 residues: CASSRSVSNTGELFF. In DNA, the CDR3 is TGCGCCAGCAGCCGTAGCGTATCAAACACCGGGGAGCTGTTTTTT.

This sequence joins TRBV7-2 and TRBJ2-1; D gene unclear. Germline lookup yields CDR1 SGHTA and CDR2 FQGNSA. Trimming took off 3 bases at V and 0 bases at J, with 9 bases between the two ends. This CDR3 spans 15 amino acids. The CDR3 DNA follows: TGTGCCAGCAGCTTTACGGGTAGCTCCTACAATGAGCAGTTCTTC. Its protein product is CASSFTGSSYNEQFF.

This clone appeared a few times. The chain links TRBV27 to TRBJ2-7; TRBD1 matches at 7 bases. The CDR3 runs to 15 residues. The V and J ends lost 4 bases and 5 bases, in that order; junction bases with no gene match: 11. Germline V gene sequence: CDR1 MNHEY, CDR2 SMNVEV (reference sequence). In DNA form, the CDR3 reads TGTGCCAGCAGTTCCTTACGACAGGGTGGCCACGAGCAGTACGTC. Translating it yields CASSSLRQGGHEQYV.

The chain carries TRBV9 and TRBJ1-3; the D gene is possibly TRBD1 (6 bases). V shed 3 bases and J shed 3 bases, with 10 bases lying between them. Germline CDR1 and CDR2: SGDLS and YYNGEE. The CDR3 has 14 residues. This chain's CDR3 is CASSAQGGGNTIYF. The CDR3 DNA reads as TGTGCCAGCAGCGCACAGGGAGGTGGAAACACCATATATTTT. Drawing the rest from reference TRBV9 and TRBJ1-3, the complete variable domain is DSGVTQTPKHLITATGQRVTLRCSPRSGDLSVYWYQQSLDQGLQFLIQYYNGEERAKGNILERFSAQQFPDLHSELNLSSLELGDSALYFCASSAQGGGNTIYFGEGSWLTVV.

The gene calls are TRBV19 and TRBJ1-5, with D perhaps TRBD1 (5 bases). V was clipped by 10 bases and J by 3 bases, with 13 bases between them. Germline assignment: CDR1 LNHDA and CDR2 SQIVND (reference sequence). The CDR3 sequence is 13 residues long. As DNA, the CDR3 is TGTGCCACCCAACAGGTTCACAATCAGCCCCAGCATTTT. Translation gives CATQQVHNQPQHF. Filled out from reference TRBV19 and TRBJ1-5, the complete variable domain reads DGGITQSPKYLFRKEGQNVTLSCEQNLNHDAMYWYRQDPGQGLRLIYYSQIVNDFQKGDIAEGYSVSREKKESFPLTVTSAQKNPTAFYLCATQQVHNQPQHFGDGTRLSIL.

This chain links TRBV11-3 with TRBJ1-1; TRBD1 matches at 9 bases. The CDR3 covers 14 residues. From germline, CDR1 is SGHNT and CDR2 YENEEA. Trimming at V came to 8 bases and at J to 1 base, leaving 5 bases not matched to a gene. The CDR3 loop reads CASAGTGSNTEAFF. CDR3 bases: TGTGCCAGCGCCGGGACAGGGTCGAACACTGAAGCTTTCTTT.